This T cell receptor (beta chain) was retrieved from a study of multiple sclerosis patients with progressive multifocal leukoencephalopathy. Synthetic inline TR CDR3 controls covering all V-J pairings were spiked into each PCR. Libraries were prepared by immunoSEQ multiplex PCR; TCRdb keeps only in-frame clonotypes and omits some of them. The data show tens of thousands of clones, with 70% to 90% seen just once and about 1.5% held by the top ten. The time point is: before natalizumab initiation. Trimming cost V 3 bases and J 0 bases; bases outside gene matches: 5. Germline CDR1 reads SGDLS; CDR2 reads YYNGEE. The CDR3 length is 16 residues. To note about this clone: The antigen remains unidentified.

Study-level results: TRBV and TRBJ usage showed no common pattern when PML developed. It is unclear whether the findings reflect JC virus infection or general immunocompromise.

The origin of this receptor is a human donor with multiple sclerosis. The chain links TRBV9 to TRBJ2-1, with 8 nucleotides matching TRBD2. The sample comprised PBMCs. CDR3 DNA: TGTGCCAGCAGCGAGACCCTAGCGGGCTCCTACAATGAGCAGTTCTTC. Amino acid sequence: CASSETLAGSYNEQFF. Supplemented by reference TRBV9 and TRBJ2-1, the full variable domain reads DSGVTQTPKHLITATGQRVTLRCSPRSGDLSVYWYQQSLDQGLQFLIQYYNGEERAKGNILERFSAQQFPDLHSELNLSSLELGDSALYFCASSETLAGSYNEQFFGPGTRLTVL.